The 16 T cell receptor beta chains listed next were all sequenced from one sample in a study of blood T cell repertoires in COVID-19. The assay was immunoSEQ multiplex PCR, and TCRdb's table has in-frame clones only and misses some. The sample includes approximately 220,000 clones, 75% to 90% of them seen just once. Sequenced sample: PBMCs or T cells enriched from blood (not recorded which). These receptors were obtained from a woman in her thirties who had been exposed to COVID-19.

J is TRBJ1-6 and V is TRBV7-3, with TRBD1 identical over 9 bases. Germline values: CDR1 SGHTA, CDR2 FQGTGA. The CDR3 is 14 amino acids. The J segment lost 10 bases and the V segment lost 4 bases, leaving 5 bases of the junction unmatched. The CDR3 loop reads CASSSGQGLSPLHF. The CDR3 DNA follows: TGTGCCAGCAGCTCGGGACAGGGCCTCTCACCCCTCCACTTT.

This clone was counted a single time. This chain uses TRBV6-5 with TRBJ2-3, with 7 bases aligning to TRBD1. J gave up 3 bases and V 2 bases, and 5 bases lay outside the gene matches. Germline CDR1 is MNHEY and CDR2 is SVGAGI. The CDR3 is made up of 15 amino acids. This CDR3 reads CASSYGAGGTDTQYF. The CDR3 bases are TGTGCCAGCAGTTACGGTGCAGGGGGTACAGATACGCAGTATTTT.

The chain combines TRBV3-1 (or the pseudogene TRBV3-2) with TRBJ1-2; D gene ambiguous. Germline V gene lookup returns CDR1 LGHDT and CDR2 YNNKEL (reference sequence). The CDR3 spans 12 residues. V lost 1 base to trimming and J lost 6 bases, with 6 bases between them. The CDR3 sequence is CASSQGQDGYTF. The CDR3 DNA is TGTGCCAGCAGCCAAGGTCAGGATGGCTACACCTTC.

V is TRBV19 and J is TRBJ1-2; TRBD1 is a possible D gene (6 bases). The germline V gene has CDR1 LNHDA and CDR2 SQIVND (reference sequence). This CDR3 is 13 amino acids long. V dropped 7 bases and J dropped 8 bases, with 17 bases sitting between them. The CDR3 coding sequence is TGTGCCAGTACCAAGGGGGGGGATTACGGCTACACCTTC. Translated: CASTKGGDYGYTF.

The V and J genes are TRBV7-3 and TRBJ1-2; 12 positions agree with TRBD1. The CDR3 is 16 residues long. J lost 8 bases, V lost 5 bases, and 12 bases had no gene match. Germline CDR1 and CDR2: SGHTA and FQGTGA. CDR3 sequence: CASSANPGTGGRGYTF. CDR3 coding DNA: TGTGCCAGCAGCGCAAACCCCGGGACAGGGGGCAGAGGCTACACCTTC. Looking up the rest from reference TRBV7-3 and TRBJ1-2 gives the full variable domain: GAGVSQTPSNKVTEKGKYVELRCDPISGHTALYWYRQSLGQGPEFLIYFQGTGAADDSGLPNDRFFAVRPEGSVSTLKIQRTERGDSAVYLCASSANPGTGGRGYTFGSGTRLTVV.

The chain employs TRBV6-5 and TRBJ2-4, with D perhaps TRBD1 (5 bases). The germline V and J ends were trimmed by 0 bases and 0 bases, with 9 bases remaining between them. Germline V CDR1 and CDR2: MNHEY, SVGAGI. The length of the CDR3 is 16 residues. CDR3 loop: CASSYSQGEAKNIQYF. CDR3 in DNA: TGTGCCAGCAGTTACTCGCAGGGCGAAGCCAAAAACATTCAGTACTTC.

This chain joins TRBV5-6 and TRBJ1-2; D not resolved. Germline V gene lookup returns CDR1 SGHDT and CDR2 YYEEEE. V was clipped by 0 bases and J by 3 bases, with 9 bases between them. The CDR3 has 14 amino acids. This CDR3 is CASSLVEGDYGYTF. The CDR3 bases are TGTGCCAGCAGCTTGGTAGAGGGTGACTATGGCTACACCTTC.

The rearrangement links TRBV9 to TRBJ1-3; 7 nucleotides line up with TRBD1. Germline V lookup: CDR1 SGDLS, CDR2 YYNGEE. The junction had 6 bases not matched to a gene; V was cut back by 3 bases and J by 0 bases. The CDR3 loop spans 16 amino acids. The CDR3 spells CASSAEGGYSGNTIYF. For the CDR3, the DNA is TGTGCCAGCAGCGCCGAAGGGGGCTACTCTGGAAACACCATATATTTT.

This clone was seen only a few times. V is TRBV9 and J is TRBJ2-7; 7 bases line up with TRBD1. The CDR3 has 13 residues. J was trimmed by 3 bases and V by 3 bases; bases with no gene match: 3. Germline V CDR1 and CDR2: SGDLS, YYNGEE. The CDR3 coding sequence is TGTGCCAGCAGCGCGGGGACAGTCTACGAGCAGTACTTC. Translating it yields CASSAGTVYEQYF.

This clone was seen a single time. The chain is built from TRBV9 and TRBJ2-7; 10 positions agree with TRBD1. With 4 bases clipped from V and 2 bases from J, the junction kept 9 bases outside the gene matches. The germline CDR1 and CDR2 sequences are SGDLS and YYNGEE. There are 16 residues in the CDR3. CDR3 nucleotides: TGTGCCAGCAGCTCGGGACAGGGGAGGGGTGCCTACGAGCAGTACTTC. This translates into CASSSGQGRGAYEQYF.

This clone showed up just a few times. V usage is TRBV3-1 (or the pseudogene TRBV3-2) and J usage is TRBJ2-3; D is unclear. Germline CDR1 and CDR2: LGHDT and YNNKEL (reference sequence). Deletions cut 4 bases from V and 2 bases from J, with 4 bases between. The CDR3 has 12 residues. The CDR3 DNA follows: TGTGCCAGCAGCCGCTACACAGATACGCAGTATTTT. Protein sequence: CASSRYTDTQYF.

The chain employs TRBV5-1 and TRBJ1-2; 7 bases align to TRBD1. CDR1 is SGHRS and CDR2 is YFSETQ in the germline V gene. With 5 bases clipped from V and 8 bases from J, the junction kept 12 bases outside the gene matches. There are 14 residues in the CDR3. CDR3 in DNA: TGCGCCAGCAGGTCCGACAGGGCTGCGGCAGGCTACACCTTC. Amino acids: CASRSDRAAAGYTF.

The CDR3 region is CATSDVLTSETQYF. The DNA of the CDR3 is TGTGCCACCAGTGACGTTCTGACAAGCGAGACCCAGTACTTC. This sequence joins TRBV24-1 and TRBJ2-5; D is uncertain. The V and J ends lost 4 bases and 5 bases respectively, with 13 bases between them. The germline CDR1 and CDR2 sequences are KGHDR and SFDVKD. The CDR3 totals 14 residues.

This sequence joins TRBV2 and TRBJ2-2; D unclear. Looked up from germline, CDR1 is SNHLY and CDR2 is FYNNEI. There are 13 residues in the CDR3. The V and J ends lost 10 bases and 0 bases respectively, with 9 bases between them. DNA of the CDR3: TGTGCCACCCAAGACTCGAACACCGGGGAGCTGTTTTTT. Translating gives CATQDSNTGELFF. Full variable domain (remainder filled in from reference TRBV2 and TRBJ2-2): EPEVTQTPSHQVTQMGQEVILRCVPISNHLYFYWYRQILGQKVEFLVSFYNNEISEKSEIFDDQFSVERPDGSNFTLKIRSTKLEDSAMYFCATQDSNTGELFFGEGSRLTVL.

The chain joins TRBV9 to TRBJ1-5; the D gene is possibly TRBD1 (6 bases). V lost 0 bases to trimming and J lost 7 bases, with 11 bases between them. The CDR3 length is 14 residues. Germline values: CDR1 SGDLS, CDR2 YYNGEE. CDR3 nucleotide sequence: TGTGCCAGCAGCGTAGAGCCAGGGGTGCAGCCCCAGCATTTT. Its translation is CASSVEPGVQPQHF.

This rearrangement joins TRBV10-3 to TRBJ2-7, with D possibly being TRBD2 (5 bases). The CDR3 totals 14 residues. The V end was cut by 4 bases, the J end by 1 base, with 11 bases between. Per germline, CDR1 ENHRY and CDR2 SYGVKD. For the CDR3, the DNA is TGTGCCATCAGTGGCCGTAGGGAGTCCTACGAGCAGTACTTC. Residues: CAISGRRESYEQYF.